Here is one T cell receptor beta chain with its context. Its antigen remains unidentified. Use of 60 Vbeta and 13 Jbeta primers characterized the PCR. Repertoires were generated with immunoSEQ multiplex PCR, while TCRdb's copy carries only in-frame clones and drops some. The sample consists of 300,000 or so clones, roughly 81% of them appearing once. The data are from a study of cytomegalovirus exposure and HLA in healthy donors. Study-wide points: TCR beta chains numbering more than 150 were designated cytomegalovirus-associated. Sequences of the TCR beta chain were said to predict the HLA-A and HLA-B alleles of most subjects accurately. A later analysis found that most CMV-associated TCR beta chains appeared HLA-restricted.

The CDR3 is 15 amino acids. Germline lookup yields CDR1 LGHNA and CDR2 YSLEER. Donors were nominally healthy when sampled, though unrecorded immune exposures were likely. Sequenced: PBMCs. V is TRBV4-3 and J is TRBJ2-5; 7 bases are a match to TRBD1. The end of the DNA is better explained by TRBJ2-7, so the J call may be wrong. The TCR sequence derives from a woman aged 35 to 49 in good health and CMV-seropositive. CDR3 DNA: TGCGCCAGCAGCCAGACAGGGCTAAGCTCCTACGAGCAGTACTTC. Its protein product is CASSQTGLSSYEQYF.